This T cell receptor beta chain was recovered during a study of blood T cell repertoires in COVID-19. Original methodology: From reference gene primer amplification, estimates of nucleated cell counts were derived. Sequencing used immunoSEQ multiplex PCR; TCRdb keeps in-frame clones, though not all of them. V, J and clone size derive from that table, while D and trimming were established from the DNA sequence. The sample lists roughly 480,000 clones, about 88% seen once, with roughly 0.9% in the top ten. The CDR3 loop spans 13 amino acids. The V end lost 8 bases, the J end lost 3 bases, and 13 bases lay between the germline ends. Germline CDR1 reads SNHLY; CDR2 reads FYNNEI. During active infection, Seattle patients enrolled and were then monitored through disease.

The J gene is TRBJ2-5, the V gene TRBV2; possibly TRBD2 for D (5 bases). Source material: peripheral blood. The clonotype was recovered from a man between 18 and 29 years old with COVID-19, enrolled during active disease. This CDR3 is CASRASLEETQYF. The CDR3 DNA follows: TGTGCCAGCCGCGCTAGCTTGGAAGAGACCCAGTACTTC.